This TCR beta chain was sequenced during a study of shared clonotypes between healthy human individuals. The germline CDR1 and CDR2 sequences are ENHRY and SYGVKD. The CDR3 runs to 16 residues. V gave up 8 bases and J gave up 6 bases, with 22 bases separating them. Per the study methods: Because ImmunoSEQ provided only junction sequences with no quality scores, the filtering differed. The method was immunoSEQ multiplex PCR; TCRdb's version includes in-frame clones alone and lacks a portion of them. V and J calls and clone size follow that table, whereas D and trimming were derived from the DNA. In the table there are around 2.5 million clones, 80% to 95% of which are singletons. Donors, healthy HIV-negative adults, lacked recent acute infections or vaccinations. There were only Caucasian adults among the donors, and all lived in Nashville, Tennessee. Partitioning of CD4+ cells yielded a CD45RA+ naive subset and a CD45RA-negative memory subset.

The receptor was isolated from a man between 18 and 29 years old in good health. Some clones in this sample may be carry-over from other donors' samples. Sequences were obtained from naive CD4+ T cells from PBMCs. Subset here: CD45RA+ positively selected. The chain joins TRBV10-3 to TRBJ2-2; no clear D. CDR3 in DNA: TGTGCCATCGGTCCCCGAAGCGAGTCGCCCGCCGGGGAGCTGTTTTTT. This translates into CAIGPRSESPAGELFF.